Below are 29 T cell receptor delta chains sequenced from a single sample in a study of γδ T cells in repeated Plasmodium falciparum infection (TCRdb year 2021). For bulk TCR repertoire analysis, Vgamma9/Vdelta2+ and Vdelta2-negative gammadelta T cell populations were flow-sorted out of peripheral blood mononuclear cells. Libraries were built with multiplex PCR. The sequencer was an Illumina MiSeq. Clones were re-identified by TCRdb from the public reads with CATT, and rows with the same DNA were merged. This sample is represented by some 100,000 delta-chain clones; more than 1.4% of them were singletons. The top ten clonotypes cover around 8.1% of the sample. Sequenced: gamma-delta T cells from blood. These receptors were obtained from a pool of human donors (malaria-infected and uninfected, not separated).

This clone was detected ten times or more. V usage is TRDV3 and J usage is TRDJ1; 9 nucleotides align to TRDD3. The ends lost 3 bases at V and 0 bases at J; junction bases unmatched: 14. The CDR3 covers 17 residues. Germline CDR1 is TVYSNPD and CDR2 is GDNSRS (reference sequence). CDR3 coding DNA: TGTGCCTTGATTGATAATGGGGGATATCGGTACACCGATAAACTCATCTTT. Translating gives CALIDNGGYRYTDKLIF.

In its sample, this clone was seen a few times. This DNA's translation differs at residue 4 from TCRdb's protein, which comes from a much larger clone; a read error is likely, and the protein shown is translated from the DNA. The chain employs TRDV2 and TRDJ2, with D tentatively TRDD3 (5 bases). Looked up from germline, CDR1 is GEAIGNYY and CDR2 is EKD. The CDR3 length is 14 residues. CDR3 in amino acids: CACGTITGTAQLFF. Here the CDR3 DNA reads TGTGCCTGTGGCACCATTACTGGGACAGCACAACTCTTCTTT.

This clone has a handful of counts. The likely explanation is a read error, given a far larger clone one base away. CDR3 nucleotides: TGCGCCTGTGACACCCTCGTTAGGGGGCCCGATAAACTCATCTTT. The encoded protein is CACDTLVRGPDKLIF. V gene TRDV2 combines with J gene TRDJ1; possibly TRDD3 for D (5 bases). Germline matching of the DNA provided the J gene here, since TCRdb leaves it blank. The CDR3 is made up of 15 amino acids. Germline lookup yields CDR1 GEAIGNYY and CDR2 EKD.

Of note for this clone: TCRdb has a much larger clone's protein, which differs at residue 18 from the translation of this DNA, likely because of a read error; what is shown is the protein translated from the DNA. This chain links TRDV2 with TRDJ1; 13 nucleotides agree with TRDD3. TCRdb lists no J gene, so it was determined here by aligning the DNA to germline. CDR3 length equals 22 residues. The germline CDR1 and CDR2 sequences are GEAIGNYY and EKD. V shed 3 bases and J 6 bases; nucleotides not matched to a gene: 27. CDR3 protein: CACDPVPTAVLGDTEGTYKLIF. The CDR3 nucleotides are TGTGCCTGTGACCCAGTACCGACCGCCGTACTGGGGGATACGGAGGGGACCTATAAACTCATCTTT.

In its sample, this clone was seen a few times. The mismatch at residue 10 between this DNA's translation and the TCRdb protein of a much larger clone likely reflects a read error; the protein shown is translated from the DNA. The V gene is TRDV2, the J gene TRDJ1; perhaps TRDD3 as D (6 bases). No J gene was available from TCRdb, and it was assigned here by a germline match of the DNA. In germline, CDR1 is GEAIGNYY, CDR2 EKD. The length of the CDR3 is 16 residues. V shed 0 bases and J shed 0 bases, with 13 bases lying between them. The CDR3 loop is CACDTVGGEHTDKLIF. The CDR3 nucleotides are TGTGCCTGTGACACCGTAGGGGGAGAGCACACCGATAAACTCATCTTT.

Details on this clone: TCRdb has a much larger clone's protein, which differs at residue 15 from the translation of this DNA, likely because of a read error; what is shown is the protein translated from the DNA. CDR3 nucleotides: TGTGCTCTTGGGGAAAGGGGGCGTTTTCCTGGGAGTGACACCGGTAAACTCATCTTT. Translation: CALGERGRFPGSDTGKLIF. The chain combines TRDV1 with TRDJ1; perhaps D is TRDD2 or TRDD3 (5 bases each). The J gene is not listed in TCRdb, so it was assigned here from a DNA match to germline. This CDR3 comprises 19 residues. CDR1 TSWWSYY and CDR2 QGS come from the germline V gene.

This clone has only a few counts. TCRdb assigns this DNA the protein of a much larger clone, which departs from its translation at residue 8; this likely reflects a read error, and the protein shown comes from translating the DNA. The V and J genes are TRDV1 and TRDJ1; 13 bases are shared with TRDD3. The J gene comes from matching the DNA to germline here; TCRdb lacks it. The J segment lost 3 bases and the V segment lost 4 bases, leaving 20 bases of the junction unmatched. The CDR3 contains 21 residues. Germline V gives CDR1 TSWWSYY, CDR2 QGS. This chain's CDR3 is CALGAPSCVSLLGDTADKLIF. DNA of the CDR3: TGTGCTCTTGGGGCCCCTTCCTGCGTATCCCTACTGGGGGATACGGCCGATAAACTCATCTTT.

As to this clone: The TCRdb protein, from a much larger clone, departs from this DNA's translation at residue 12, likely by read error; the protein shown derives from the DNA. The DNA for the CDR3 is TGTGCCTGTGACACGGTCCAGCGCGTTACCGATAGACTCATCTTT. This codes for CACDTVQRVTDRLIF. The chain joins TRDV2 to TRDJ1, with unresolved D. No J segment appears in TCRdb, so it was assigned here by matching the sequence to germline. Germline-derived CDR1 and CDR2 are GEAIGNYY and EKD. CDR3 length: 15 amino acids.

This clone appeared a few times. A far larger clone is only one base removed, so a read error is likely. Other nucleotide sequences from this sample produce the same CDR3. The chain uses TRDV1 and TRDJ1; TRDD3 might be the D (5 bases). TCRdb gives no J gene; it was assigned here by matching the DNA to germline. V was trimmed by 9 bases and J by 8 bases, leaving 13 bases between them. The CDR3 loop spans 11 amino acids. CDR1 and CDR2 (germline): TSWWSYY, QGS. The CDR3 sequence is CALLIRGKLIF. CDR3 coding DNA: TGTGCTCTCCTTATACGGGGCAAACTCATCTTT.

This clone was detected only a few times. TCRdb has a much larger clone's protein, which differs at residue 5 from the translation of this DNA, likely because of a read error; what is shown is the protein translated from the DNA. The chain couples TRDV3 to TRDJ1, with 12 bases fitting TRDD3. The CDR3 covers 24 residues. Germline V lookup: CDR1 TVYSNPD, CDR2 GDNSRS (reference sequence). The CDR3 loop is CALSALCRRELRTGGYRVTDKLIF. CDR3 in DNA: TGTGCACTTTCCGCGCTTTGCCGGCGGGAACTTCGTACTGGGGGATACCGGGTCACCGATAAACTCATCTTT.

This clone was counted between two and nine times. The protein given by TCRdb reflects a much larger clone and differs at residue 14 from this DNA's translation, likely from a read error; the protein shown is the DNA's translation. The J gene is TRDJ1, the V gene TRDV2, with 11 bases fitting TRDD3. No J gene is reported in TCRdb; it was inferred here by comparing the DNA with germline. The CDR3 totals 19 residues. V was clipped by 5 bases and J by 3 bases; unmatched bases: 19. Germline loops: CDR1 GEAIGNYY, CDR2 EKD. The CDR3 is CACAPAFLLGDKNPDKLIF. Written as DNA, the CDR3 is TGTGCCTGTGCCCCTGCCTTCCTACTGGGGGATAAAAACCCCGATAAACTCATCTTT.

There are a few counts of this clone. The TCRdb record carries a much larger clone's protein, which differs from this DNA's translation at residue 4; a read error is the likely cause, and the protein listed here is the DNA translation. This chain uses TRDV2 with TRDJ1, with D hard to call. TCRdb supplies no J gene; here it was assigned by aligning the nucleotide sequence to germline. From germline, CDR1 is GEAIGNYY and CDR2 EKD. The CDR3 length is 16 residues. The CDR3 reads CACYTILREITDKLIF. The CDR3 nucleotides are TGTGCCTGTTACACCATTCTGCGGGAGATCACCGATAAACTCATCTTT.

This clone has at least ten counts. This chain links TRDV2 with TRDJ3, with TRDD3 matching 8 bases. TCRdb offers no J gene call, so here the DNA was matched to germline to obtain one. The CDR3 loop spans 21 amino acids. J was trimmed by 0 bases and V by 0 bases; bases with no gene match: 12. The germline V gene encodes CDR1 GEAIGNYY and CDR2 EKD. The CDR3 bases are TGTGCCTGTGACACCATAGGTACTGGGGGCCCCAGCTCCTGGGACACCCGACAGATGTTTTTC. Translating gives CACDTIGTGGPSSWDTRQMFF.

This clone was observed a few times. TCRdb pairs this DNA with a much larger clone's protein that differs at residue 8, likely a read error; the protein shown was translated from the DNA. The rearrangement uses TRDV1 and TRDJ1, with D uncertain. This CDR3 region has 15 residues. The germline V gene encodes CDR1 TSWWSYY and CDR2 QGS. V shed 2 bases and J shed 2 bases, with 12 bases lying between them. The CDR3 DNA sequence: TGTGCTCTTGGGGAAACCCATCTCCCTACCGATAAACTCATCTTT. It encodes CALGETHLPTDKLIF.

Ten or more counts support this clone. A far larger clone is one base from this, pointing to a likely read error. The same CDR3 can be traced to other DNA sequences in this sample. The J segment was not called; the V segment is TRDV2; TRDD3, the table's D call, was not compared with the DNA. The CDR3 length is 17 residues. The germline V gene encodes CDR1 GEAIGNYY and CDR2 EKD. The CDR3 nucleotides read TGTGCCTGTGACTCTACTGGGGGATCCTGGGACACCCGACAAATGTTTTTC. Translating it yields CACDSTGGSWDTRQMFF.

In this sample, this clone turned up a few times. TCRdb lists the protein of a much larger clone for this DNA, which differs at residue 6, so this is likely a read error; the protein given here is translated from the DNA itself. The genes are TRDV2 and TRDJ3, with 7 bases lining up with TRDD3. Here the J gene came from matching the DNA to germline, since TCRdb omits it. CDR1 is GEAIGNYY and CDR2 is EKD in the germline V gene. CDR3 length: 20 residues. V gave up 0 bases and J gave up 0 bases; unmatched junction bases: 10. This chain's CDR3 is CACDTTGYPKSSWDTRQMFF. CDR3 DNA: TGTGCCTGTGACACCACGGGATACCCGAAAAGCTCCTGGGACACCCGACAGATGTTTTTC.

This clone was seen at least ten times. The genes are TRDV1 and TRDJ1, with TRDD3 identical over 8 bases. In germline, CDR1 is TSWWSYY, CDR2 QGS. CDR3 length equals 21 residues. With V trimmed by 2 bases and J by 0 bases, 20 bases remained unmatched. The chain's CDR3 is CALGEKNPGRLGDRYTDKLIF. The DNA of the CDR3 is TGTGCTCTTGGGGAAAAGAATCCTGGTCGGCTGGGGGACCGGTACACCGATAAACTCATCTTT.

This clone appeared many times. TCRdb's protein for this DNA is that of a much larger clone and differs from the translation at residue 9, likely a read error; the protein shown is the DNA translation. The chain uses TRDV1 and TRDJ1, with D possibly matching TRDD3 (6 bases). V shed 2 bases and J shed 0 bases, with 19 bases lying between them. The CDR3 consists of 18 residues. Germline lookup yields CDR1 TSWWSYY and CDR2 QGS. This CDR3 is CALGEWGSGPVYTDKLIF. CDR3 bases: TGTGCTCTTGGGGAATGGGGATCGGGTCCCGTGTACACCGATAAACTCATCTTT.

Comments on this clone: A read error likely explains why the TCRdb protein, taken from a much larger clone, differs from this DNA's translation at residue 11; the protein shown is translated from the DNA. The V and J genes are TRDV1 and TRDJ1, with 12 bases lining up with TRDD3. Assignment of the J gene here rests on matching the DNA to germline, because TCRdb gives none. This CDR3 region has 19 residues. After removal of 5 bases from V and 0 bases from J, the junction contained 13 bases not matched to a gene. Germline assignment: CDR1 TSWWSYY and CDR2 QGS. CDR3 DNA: TGTGCTCTTGGGAACGTACTGGGGGATACAGGGGGGTACACCGATAAACTCATCTTT. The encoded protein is CALGNVLGDTGGYTDKLIF.

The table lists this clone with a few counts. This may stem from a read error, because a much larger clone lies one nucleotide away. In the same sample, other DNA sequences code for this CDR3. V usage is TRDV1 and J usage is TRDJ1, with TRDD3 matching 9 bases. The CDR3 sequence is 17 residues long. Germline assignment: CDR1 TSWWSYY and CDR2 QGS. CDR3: CALGVVAGGFSTDKLIF. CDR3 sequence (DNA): TGTGCTCTTGGTGTCGTGGCTGGGGGATTCTCTACCGATAAGCTCATCTTT.

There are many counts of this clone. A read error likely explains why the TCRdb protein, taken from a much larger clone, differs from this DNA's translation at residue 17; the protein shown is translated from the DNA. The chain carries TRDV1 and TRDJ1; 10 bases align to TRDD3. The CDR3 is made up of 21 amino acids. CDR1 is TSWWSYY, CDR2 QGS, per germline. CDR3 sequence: CALGGPTGTGGSLSYTYKLIF. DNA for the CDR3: TGTGCTCTTGGGGGGCCTACGGGTACTGGGGGATCACTCTCTTACACCTATAAACTCATCTTT.

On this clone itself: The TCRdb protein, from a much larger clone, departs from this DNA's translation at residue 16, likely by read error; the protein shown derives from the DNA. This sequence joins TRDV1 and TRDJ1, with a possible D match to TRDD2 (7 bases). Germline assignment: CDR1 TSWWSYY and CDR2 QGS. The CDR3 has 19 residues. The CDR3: CALGDDYTWGFLPTDTLIF. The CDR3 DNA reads TGTGCTCTTGGGGATGACTATACGTGGGGGTTCCTACCCACCGATACACTCATCTTT.

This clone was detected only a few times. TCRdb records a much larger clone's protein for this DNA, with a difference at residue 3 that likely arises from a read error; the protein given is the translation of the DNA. The chain's CDR3 is CAPGEESYHEMGKGETAQLFF. In DNA form, the CDR3 reads TGTGCTCCTGGGGAAGAGTCGTACCATGAAATGGGCAAAGGGGAGACAGCACAACTCTTCTTT. V is TRDV1 and J is TRDJ2; D is perhaps TRDD3 (6 bases). Per germline, CDR1 TSWWSYY and CDR2 QGS. The length of the CDR3 is 21 residues.

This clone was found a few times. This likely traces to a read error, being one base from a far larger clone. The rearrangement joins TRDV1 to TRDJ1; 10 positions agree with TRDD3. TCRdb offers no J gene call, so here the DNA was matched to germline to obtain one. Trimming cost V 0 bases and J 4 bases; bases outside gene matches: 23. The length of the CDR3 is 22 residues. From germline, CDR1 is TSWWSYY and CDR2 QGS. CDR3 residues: CALGELYPTFYWGMHAIDKLIF. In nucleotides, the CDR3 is TGTGCTCTTGGGGAACTCTACCCTACGTTTTACTGGGGGATGCACGCAATCGATAAACTCATCTTT.

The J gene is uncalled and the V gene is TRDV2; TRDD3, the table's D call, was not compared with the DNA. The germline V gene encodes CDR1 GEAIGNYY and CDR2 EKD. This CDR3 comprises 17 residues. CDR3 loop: CACDTLGGCADPDKPIF. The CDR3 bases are TGTGCCTGTGACACCTTAGGGGGATGCGCGGATCCCGATAAACCCATCTTT.

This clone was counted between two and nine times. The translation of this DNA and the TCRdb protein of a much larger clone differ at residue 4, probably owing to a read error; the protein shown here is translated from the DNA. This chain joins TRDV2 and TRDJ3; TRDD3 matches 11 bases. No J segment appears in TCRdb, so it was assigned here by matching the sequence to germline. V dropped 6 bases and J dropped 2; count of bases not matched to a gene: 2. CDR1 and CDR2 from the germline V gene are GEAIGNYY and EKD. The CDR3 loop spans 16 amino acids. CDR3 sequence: CACILGDTWDTRQMFF. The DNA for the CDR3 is TGTGCCTGTATACTGGGGGATACCTGGGACACCCGACAGATGTTTTTC.

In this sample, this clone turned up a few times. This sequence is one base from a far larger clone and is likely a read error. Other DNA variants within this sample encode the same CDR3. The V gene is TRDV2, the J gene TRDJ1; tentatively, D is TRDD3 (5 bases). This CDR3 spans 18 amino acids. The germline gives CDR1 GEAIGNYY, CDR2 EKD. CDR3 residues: CACDTLDWNELYTDKLIF. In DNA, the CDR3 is TGCGCCTGTGACACTCTGGACTGGAATGAGCTATACACCGATAAACTCATCTTT.

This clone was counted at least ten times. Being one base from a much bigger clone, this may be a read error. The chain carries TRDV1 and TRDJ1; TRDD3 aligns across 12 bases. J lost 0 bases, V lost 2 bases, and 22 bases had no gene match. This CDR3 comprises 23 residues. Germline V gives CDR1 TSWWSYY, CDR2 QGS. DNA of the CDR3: TGTGCTCTTGGGGAATGTGGACACCCTAATGTACTGGGGGATACACTTCACACCGATAAACTCATCTTT. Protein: CALGECGHPNVLGDTLHTDKLIF.

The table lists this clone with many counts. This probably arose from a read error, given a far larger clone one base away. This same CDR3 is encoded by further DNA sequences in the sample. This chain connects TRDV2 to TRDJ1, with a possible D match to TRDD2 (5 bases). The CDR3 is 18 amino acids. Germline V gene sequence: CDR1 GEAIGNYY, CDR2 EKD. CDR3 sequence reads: CACDTVAFGKSFTDKLIF. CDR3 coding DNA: TGTGCCTGTGACACCGTCGCCTTCGGGAAAAGCTTTACCGATAAGCTCATCTTT.